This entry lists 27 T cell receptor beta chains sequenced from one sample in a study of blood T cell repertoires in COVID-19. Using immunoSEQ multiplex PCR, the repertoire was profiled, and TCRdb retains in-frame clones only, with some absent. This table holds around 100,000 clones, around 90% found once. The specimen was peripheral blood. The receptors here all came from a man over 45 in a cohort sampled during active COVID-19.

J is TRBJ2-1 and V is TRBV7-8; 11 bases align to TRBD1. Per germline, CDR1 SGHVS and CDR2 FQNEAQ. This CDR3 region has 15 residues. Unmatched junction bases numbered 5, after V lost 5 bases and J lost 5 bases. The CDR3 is CASSVGQGADNEQFF. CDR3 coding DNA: TGTGCCAGCAGCGTAGGACAGGGGGCGGACAATGAGCAGTTCTTC.

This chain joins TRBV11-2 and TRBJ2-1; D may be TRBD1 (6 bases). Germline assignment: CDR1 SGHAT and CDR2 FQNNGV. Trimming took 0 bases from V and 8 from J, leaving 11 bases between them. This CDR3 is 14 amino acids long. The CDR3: CASSLDFSGDEQFF. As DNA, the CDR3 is TGTGCCAGCAGCTTAGACTTTTCAGGGGATGAGCAGTTCTTC.

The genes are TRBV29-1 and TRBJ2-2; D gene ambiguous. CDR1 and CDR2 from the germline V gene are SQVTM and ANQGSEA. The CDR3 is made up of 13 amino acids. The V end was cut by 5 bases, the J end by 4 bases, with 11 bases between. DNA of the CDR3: TGCAGCGTTTCGACCAGGCTCACCGGGGAGCTGTTTTTT. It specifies CSVSTRLTGELFF.

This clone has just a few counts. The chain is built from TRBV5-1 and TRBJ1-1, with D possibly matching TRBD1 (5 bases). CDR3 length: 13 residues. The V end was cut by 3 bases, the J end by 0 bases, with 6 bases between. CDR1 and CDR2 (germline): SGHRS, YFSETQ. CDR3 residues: CASSSGMNTEAFF. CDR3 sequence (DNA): TGCGCCAGCAGCTCAGGGATGAACACTGAAGCTTTCTTT.

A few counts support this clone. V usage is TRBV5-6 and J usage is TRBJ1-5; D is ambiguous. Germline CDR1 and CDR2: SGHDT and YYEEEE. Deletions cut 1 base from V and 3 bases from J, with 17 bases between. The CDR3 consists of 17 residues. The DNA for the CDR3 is TGTGCCAGCAGCTTGTCTAATATTGGGCAAATCAATCAGCCCCAGCATTTT. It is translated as CASSLSNIGQINQPQHF.

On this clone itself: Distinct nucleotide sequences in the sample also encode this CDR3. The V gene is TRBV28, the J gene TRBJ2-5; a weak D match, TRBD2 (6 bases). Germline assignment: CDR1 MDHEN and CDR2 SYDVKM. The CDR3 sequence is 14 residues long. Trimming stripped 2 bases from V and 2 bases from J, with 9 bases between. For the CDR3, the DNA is TGTGCCAGCAGTTTAGGGGGGTCTCAAGAGACCCAGTACTTC. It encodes CASSLGGSQETQYF.

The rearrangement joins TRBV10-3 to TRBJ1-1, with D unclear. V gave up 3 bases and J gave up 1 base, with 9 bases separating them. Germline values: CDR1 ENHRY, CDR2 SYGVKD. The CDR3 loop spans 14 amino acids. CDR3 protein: CAISDRGSNTEAFF. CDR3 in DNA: TGTGCCATCAGTGATCGGGGATCGAACACTGAAGCTTTCTTT.

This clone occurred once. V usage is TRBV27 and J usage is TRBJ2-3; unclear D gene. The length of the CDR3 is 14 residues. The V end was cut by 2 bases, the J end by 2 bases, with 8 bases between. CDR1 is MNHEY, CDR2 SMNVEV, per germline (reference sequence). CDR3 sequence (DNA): TGTGCCAGCAGTTTAAAGTGGGCCACAGATACGCAGTATTTT. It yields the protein CASSLKWATDTQYF.

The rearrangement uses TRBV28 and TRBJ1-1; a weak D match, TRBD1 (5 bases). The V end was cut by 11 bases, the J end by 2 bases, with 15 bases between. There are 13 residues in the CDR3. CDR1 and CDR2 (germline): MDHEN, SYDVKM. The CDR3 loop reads CAGRPTANTEAFF. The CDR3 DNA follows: TGTGCCGGCCGGCCGACAGCTAACACTGAAGCTTTCTTT.

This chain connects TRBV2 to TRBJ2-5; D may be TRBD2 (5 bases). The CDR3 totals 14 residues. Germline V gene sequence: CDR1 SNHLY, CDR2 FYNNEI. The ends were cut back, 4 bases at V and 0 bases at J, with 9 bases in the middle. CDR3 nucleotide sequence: TGTGCCAGCAGTGGGCGACTATACCAAGAGACCCAGTACTTC. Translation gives CASSGRLYQETQYF.

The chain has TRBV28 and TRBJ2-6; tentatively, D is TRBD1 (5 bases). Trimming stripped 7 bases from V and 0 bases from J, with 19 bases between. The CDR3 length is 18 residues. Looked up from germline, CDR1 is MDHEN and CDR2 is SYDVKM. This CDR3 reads CASNPGAGLSSGANVLTF. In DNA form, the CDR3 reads TGTGCCAGCAACCCTGGGGCCGGGCTTAGCTCTGGGGCCAACGTCCTGACTTTC.

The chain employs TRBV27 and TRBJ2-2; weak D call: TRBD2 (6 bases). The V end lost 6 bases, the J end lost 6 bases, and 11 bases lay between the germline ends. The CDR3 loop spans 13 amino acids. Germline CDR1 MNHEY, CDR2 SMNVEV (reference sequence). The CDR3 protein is CASSLLAPGELFF. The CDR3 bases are TGTGCCAGCAGCTTACTAGCCCCCGGGGAGCTGTTTTTT.

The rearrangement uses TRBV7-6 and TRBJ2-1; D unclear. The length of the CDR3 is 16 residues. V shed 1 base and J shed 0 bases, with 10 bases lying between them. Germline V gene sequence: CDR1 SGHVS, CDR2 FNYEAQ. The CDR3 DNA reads TGTGCCAGCAGCTTAGTTAGTCACAGCTCCTACAATGAGCAGTTCTTC. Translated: CASSLVSHSSYNEQFF.

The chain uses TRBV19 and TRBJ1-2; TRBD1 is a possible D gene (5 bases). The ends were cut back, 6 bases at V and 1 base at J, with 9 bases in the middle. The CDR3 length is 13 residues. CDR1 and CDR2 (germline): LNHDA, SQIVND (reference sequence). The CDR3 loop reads CASRTRDNYGYTF. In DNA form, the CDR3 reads TGTGCCAGTAGGACCAGGGATAACTATGGCTACACCTTC. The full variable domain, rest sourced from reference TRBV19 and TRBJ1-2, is DGGITQSPKYLFRKEGQNVTLSCEQNLNHDAMYWYRQDPGQGLRLIYYSQIVNDFQKGDIAEGYSVSREKKESFPLTVTSAQKNPTAFYLCASRTRDNYGYTFGSGTRLTVV.

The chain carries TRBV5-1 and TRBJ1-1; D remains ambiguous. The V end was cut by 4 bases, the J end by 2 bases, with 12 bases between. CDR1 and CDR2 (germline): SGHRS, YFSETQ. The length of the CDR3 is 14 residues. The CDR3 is CASSGPGTNTEAFF. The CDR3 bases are TGCGCCAGCAGCGGTCCGGGAACTAACACTGAAGCTTTCTTT. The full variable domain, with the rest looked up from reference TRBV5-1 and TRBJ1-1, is KAGVTQTPRYLIKTRGQQVTLSCSPISGHRSVSWYQQTPGQGLQFLFEYFSETQRNKGNFPGRFSGRQFSNSRSEMNVSTLELGDSALYLCASSGPGTNTEAFFGQGTRLTVV.

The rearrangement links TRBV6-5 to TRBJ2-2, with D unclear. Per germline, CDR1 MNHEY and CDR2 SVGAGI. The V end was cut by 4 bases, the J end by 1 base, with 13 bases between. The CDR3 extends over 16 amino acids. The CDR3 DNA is TGTGCCAGCAGTTCGCTCCCGGCAGGGAACACCGGGGAGCTGTTTTTT. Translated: CASSSLPAGNTGELFF.

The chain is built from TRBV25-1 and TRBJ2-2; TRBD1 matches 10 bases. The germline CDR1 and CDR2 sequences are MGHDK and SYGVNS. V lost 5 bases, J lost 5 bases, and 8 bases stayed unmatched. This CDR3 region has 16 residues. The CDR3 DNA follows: TGTGCCAGCAGTTCCCGGGACAGGGGCGGTACCGGGGAGCTGTTTTTT. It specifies CASSSRDRGGTGELFF.

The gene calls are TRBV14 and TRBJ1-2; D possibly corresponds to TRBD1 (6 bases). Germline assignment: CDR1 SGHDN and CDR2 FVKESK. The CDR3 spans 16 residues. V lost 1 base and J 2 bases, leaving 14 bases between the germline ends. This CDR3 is CASSQAPGGANYGYTF. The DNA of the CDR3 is TGTGCCAGCAGCCAAGCTCCGGGGGGCGCCAACTATGGCTACACCTTC.

This CDR3 is CASSLGLETDTQYF. The CDR3 nucleotides are TGTGCCAGTAGCCTAGGACTAGAGACAGATACGCAGTATTTT. The gene calls are TRBV19 and TRBJ2-3; TRBD2 aligns across 7 bases. CDR1 LNHDA and CDR2 SQIVND come from the germline V gene (reference sequence). The CDR3 length is 14 residues. V lost 6 bases to trimming and J lost 3 bases; unmatched junction nucleotides: 6.

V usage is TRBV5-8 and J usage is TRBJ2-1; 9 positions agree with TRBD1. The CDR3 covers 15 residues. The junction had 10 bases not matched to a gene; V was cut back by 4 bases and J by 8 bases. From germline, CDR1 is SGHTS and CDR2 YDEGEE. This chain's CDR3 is CASSAPTGTGYEQFF. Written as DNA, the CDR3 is TGTGCCAGCAGCGCCCCCACCGGGACAGGGTATGAGCAGTTCTTC.

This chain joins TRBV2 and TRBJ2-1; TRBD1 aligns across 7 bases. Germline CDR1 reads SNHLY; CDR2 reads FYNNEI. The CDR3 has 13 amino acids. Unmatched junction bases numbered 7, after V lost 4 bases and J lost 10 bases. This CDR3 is CASSGRGKGEQFF. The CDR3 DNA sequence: TGTGCCAGCAGTGGCAGGGGGAAGGGGGAGCAGTTCTTC.

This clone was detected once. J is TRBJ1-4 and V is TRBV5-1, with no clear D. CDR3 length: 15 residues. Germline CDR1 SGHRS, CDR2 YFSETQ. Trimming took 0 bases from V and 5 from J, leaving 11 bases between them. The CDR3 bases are TGCGCCAGCAGCTTGGATGGGGAGAGAAATGAAAAACTGTTTTTT. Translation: CASSLDGERNEKLFF.

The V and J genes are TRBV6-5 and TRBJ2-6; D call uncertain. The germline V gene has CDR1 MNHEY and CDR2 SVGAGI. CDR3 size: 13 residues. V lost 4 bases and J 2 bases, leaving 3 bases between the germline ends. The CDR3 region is CASSSPGANVLTF. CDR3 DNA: TGTGCCAGCAGTTCTCCTGGGGCCAACGTCCTGACTTTC.

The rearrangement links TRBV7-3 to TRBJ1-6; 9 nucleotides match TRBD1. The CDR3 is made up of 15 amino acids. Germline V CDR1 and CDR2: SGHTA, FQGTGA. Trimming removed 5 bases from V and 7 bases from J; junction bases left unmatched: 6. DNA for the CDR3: TGTGCCAGCAGCCCCCGGGGACAGGGAAATTCACCCCTCCACTTT. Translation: CASSPRGQGNSPLHF.

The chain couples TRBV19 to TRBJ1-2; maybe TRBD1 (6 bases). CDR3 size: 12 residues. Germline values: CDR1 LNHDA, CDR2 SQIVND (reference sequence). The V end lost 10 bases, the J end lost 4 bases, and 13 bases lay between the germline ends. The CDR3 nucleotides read TGTGCCACTTCTGACAGGCTCTATGGCTACACCTTC. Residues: CATSDRLYGYTF.

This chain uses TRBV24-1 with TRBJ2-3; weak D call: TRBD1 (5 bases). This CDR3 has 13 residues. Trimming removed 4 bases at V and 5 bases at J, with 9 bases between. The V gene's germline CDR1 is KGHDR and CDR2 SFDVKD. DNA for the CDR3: TGTGCCACCAGTGACCTAGACAGAGATACGCAGTATTTT. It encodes CATSDLDRDTQYF.

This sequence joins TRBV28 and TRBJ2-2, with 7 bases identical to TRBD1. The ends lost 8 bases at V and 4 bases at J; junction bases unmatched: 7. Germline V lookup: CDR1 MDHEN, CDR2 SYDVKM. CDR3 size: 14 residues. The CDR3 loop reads CASLPGQVTGELFF. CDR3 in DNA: TGTGCCAGCCTACCCGGACAGGTCACCGGGGAGCTGTTTTTT.